The clone carrying this T cell receptor beta chain has just a few counts. Trimming cost V 4 bases and J 0 bases, with 19 bases left between them. Germline V CDR1 and CDR2: MGHRA, YSYEKL. The CDR3 contains 18 residues. Generated by immunoSEQ multiplex PCR, the TCRdb table keeps only in-frame clones and is missing some. Altogether around 200,000 clones are present, about 86% being singletons, with the ten largest covering less than 3.5%. The record originates from a study of blood T cell repertoires in COVID-19. This chain connects TRBV4-1 to TRBJ2-4; D is unresolved. This receptor was obtained from a man aged 50-59 years with active or convalescent COVID-19. The sample comprised peripheral blood. CDR3 sequence: CASSLSPLPSVAKNIQYF. The CDR3 region has the DNA TGCGCCAGCAGCCTCTCTCCCTTACCTTCGGTAGCCAAAAACATTCAGTACTTC.